This entry describes one T cell receptor (beta chain). Germline and junction disagree at one end, which may indicate a read error. These data belong to a study of blood T cell repertoires in COVID-19. Living in 24 US areas, the participants were between roughly 18 and 89 years of age. Participant reports of clinical history set cohort assignment. CDR1 and CDR2 from the germline V gene are LGHNA and YNFKEQ. The CDR3 is made up of 14 amino acids. Authors' methods: By means of reference gene primer amplification, nucleated cell counts were estimated. TCRdb keeps only in-frame clones here, not all; method: immunoSEQ multiplex PCR. The V and J calls and clone size come from that table; D and trimming were worked out from the DNA. Here the sample spans 150,000 to 200,000 clones, roughly 87% being singletons.

The sequencing input was PBMCs or T cells enriched from blood (not recorded which). This clonotype was obtained from a human donor with acute COVID-19. The donor label of this sample is uncertain. This chain uses TRBV4-2 with TRBJ2-2; weak D call: TRBD2 (5 bases). The CDR3 reads CAGRSGLNTGELFF. The CDR3 nucleotides are TGTGCCGGCAGGAGCGGATTAAACACCGGGGAGCTGTTTTTT.